These 22 T cell receptor beta chains came from one sample sequenced in a study of blood T cell repertoires in COVID-19. Repertoires were generated with immunoSEQ multiplex PCR, while TCRdb's copy carries only in-frame clones and drops some. Among 100,000 or so clones listed, around 88% were seen once. The specimen was peripheral blood. These receptors all come from a man in his sixties with acute or convalescent COVID-19.

J is TRBJ1-2 and V is TRBV19; unclear D gene. Trimming left V 1 base short and J 8 bases short, with 8 bases between. Germline values: CDR1 LNHDA, CDR2 SQIVND (reference sequence). The CDR3 sequence is 12 residues long. In DNA, the CDR3 is TGTGCCAGTAGTATAGTCTCGGGAGGCTACACCTTC. It yields the protein CASSIVSGGYTF.

The rearrangement joins TRBV6-1 to TRBJ2-3; no firm D call. V lost 3 bases and J lost 5, with 9 bases in between. The CDR3 has 13 amino acids. Looked up from germline, CDR1 is MNHNS and CDR2 is SASEGT. CDR3 DNA: TGTGCCAGCAGTGATCGACCGGGAGATACGCAGTATTTT. It specifies CASSDRPGDTQYF.

The rearrangement uses TRBV7-2 and TRBJ2-3, with TRBD2 as a possible D gene (6 bases). This CDR3 spans 14 amino acids. V was trimmed by 1 base and J by 6 bases, leaving 11 bases between them. Germline V gene data show CDR1 as SGHTA and CDR2 as FQGNSA. For the CDR3, the DNA is TGTGCCAGCAGCTTAGATAGGCTAGCGGATACGCAGTATTTT. Translated: CASSLDRLADTQYF.

The chain couples TRBV6-2 or TRBV6-3 to TRBJ1-2; perhaps TRBD1 as D (5 bases). The CDR3 has 12 amino acids. Per the germline V gene, CDR1 is MNHEY and CDR2 is SVGEGT. V gave up 4 bases and J gave up 7 bases, with 10 bases separating them. Written as DNA, the CDR3 is TGTGCCAGCAGTTGGGAAGGGGTTGGCTACACCTTC. This gives the protein CASSWEGVGYTF.

CDR3 coding DNA: TGTGCCAGCAGTTACCACGGACAGGGCCACGAGCAGTACTTC. This gives the protein CASSYHGQGHEQYF. J is TRBJ2-7 and V is TRBV6-6; 8 positions agree with TRBD1. V shed 2 bases, J shed 5 bases, and the junction held 5 bases outside the gene matches. This CDR3 contains 14 residues. CDR1 is MNHNY, CDR2 SVGAGI, per germline (reference sequence).

V and J are TRBV29-1 and TRBJ2-1; 12 bases match TRBD2. Per the germline V gene, CDR1 is SQVTM and CDR2 is ANQGSEA. The CDR3 is made up of 17 amino acids. Germline trimming cut 1 base from V and 7 bases from J; bases unmatched to any gene: 11. DNA of the CDR3: TGCAGCGTTGAAGGACTAGCGGGAGAGCAGGTCGCGAATGAGCAGTTCTTC. As protein: CSVEGLAGEQVANEQFF.

The chain recombines TRBV5-6 with TRBJ1-5; 8 bases agree with TRBD1. This CDR3 is built from 15 residues. In germline, CDR1 is SGHDT, CDR2 YYEEEE. V was clipped by 3 bases and J by 6 bases; unmatched bases: 8. DNA of the CDR3: TGTGCCAGCAGCTCAGGACAGGGTTTACGTCAGCCCCAGCATTTT. Encoded protein: CASSSGQGLRQPQHF.

The chain links TRBV6-5 to TRBJ1-1; 7 nucleotides match TRBD1. This CDR3 spans 14 amino acids. Trimming cost V 5 bases and J 7 bases; bases outside gene matches: 10. Per germline, CDR1 MNHEY and CDR2 SVGAGI. The DNA of the CDR3 is TGTGCCAGCAGTAGAACAGGGGCTAATCGTGAAGCTTTCTTT. Its protein is CASSRTGANREAFF.

The chain recombines TRBV6-5 with TRBJ1-1; D is perhaps TRBD1 (6 bases). The CDR3 contains 14 residues. CDR1 is MNHEY, CDR2 SVGAGI, per germline. V shed 2 bases and J shed 3 bases, with 10 bases lying between them. As DNA, the CDR3 is TGTGCCAGCAGTTACGGGGGCGCTGACACTGAAGCTTTCTTT. Encoded protein: CASSYGGADTEAFF.

The chain combines TRBV6-5 with TRBJ2-7, with 8 bases lining up with TRBD2. Germline V gene sequence: CDR1 MNHEY, CDR2 SVGAGI. V gave up 6 bases and J gave up 0 bases; unmatched junction bases: 4. The CDR3 contains 14 residues. The CDR3 DNA is TGTGCCAGCAGGGTTAGCGGGATCTCCTACGAGCAGTACTTC. This gives the protein CASRVSGISYEQYF.

This chain connects TRBV19 to TRBJ2-3; 13 positions match TRBD2. The CDR3 consists of 18 residues. V shed 4 bases and J 2 bases; nucleotides not matched to a gene: 9. The germline V gene has CDR1 LNHDA and CDR2 SQIVND (reference sequence). Here the CDR3 DNA reads TGTGCCAGTAGTACTACGGGACTAGCGGGAATCAACACAGATACGCAGTATTTT. Encoded protein: CASSTTGLAGINTDTQYF. Combining the CDR3 with reference TRBV19 and TRBJ2-3 gives the whole variable domain DGGITQSPKYLFRKEGQNVTLSCEQNLNHDAMYWYRQDPGQGLRLIYYSQIVNDFQKGDIAEGYSVSREKKESFPLTVTSAQKNPTAFYLCASSTTGLAGINTDTQYFGPGTRLTVL.

This clone has a single count. The rearrangement uses TRBV10-2 and TRBJ2-3; 11 bases line up with TRBD2. CDR1 is WSHSY, CDR2 SAAADI, per germline. The CDR3 is made up of 13 amino acids. V shed 6 bases and J 6 bases; nucleotides not matched to a gene: 2. CDR3 amino acids: CASRLAGVDTQYF. The CDR3 coding sequence is TGCGCCAGCAGACTAGCGGGGGTGGATACGCAGTATTTT.

This chain links TRBV19 with TRBJ2-2, with 11 nucleotides matching TRBD2. This CDR3 is built from 15 residues. With V trimmed by 2 bases and J by 6 bases, 2 bases remained unmatched. Looked up from germline, CDR1 is LNHDA and CDR2 is SQIVND (reference sequence). The CDR3 loop reads CASSITSGGSGELFF. CDR3 DNA: TGTGCCAGTAGTATAACTAGCGGGGGTTCCGGGGAGCTGTTTTTT.

This chain uses TRBV29-1 with TRBJ2-4; TRBD2 aligns across 8 bases. This CDR3 comprises 13 residues. Germline CDR1 and CDR2: SQVTM and ANQGSEA. J was trimmed by 5 bases and V by 4 bases; bases with no gene match: 4. The CDR3 loop reads CSVGDGGENIQYF. The CDR3 DNA reads TGCAGCGTTGGTGACGGGGGGGAAAACATTCAGTACTTC.

This clone was seen more than once but under ten times. This rearrangement joins TRBV5-6 to TRBJ1-5; 9 nucleotides agree with TRBD1. Trimming cost V 0 bases and J 5 bases; bases outside gene matches: 6. Germline V lookup: CDR1 SGHDT, CDR2 YYEEEE. The CDR3 has 16 residues. The DNA of the CDR3 is TGTGCCAGCAGCTTGGGGAGGGACAGGGCTTATCAGCCCCAGCATTTT. It codes for CASSLGRDRAYQPQHF.

The chain uses TRBV11-2 and TRBJ2-7, with D possibly TRBD1 on 5 matching bases. The V gene's germline CDR1 is SGHAT and CDR2 FQNNGV. The CDR3 extends over 11 amino acids. The V end was cut by 7 bases, the J end by 6 bases, with 10 bases between. The CDR3 nucleotides read TGTGCCAGCAAGATTACAGGCGAGCAGTACTTC. Protein product: CASKITGEQYF.

This chain connects TRBV6-2 or TRBV6-3 to TRBJ1-2, with unresolved D. Trimming removed 2 bases from V and 3 bases from J, with 7 bases in between. Germline loops: CDR1 MNHEY, CDR2 SVGEGT. This CDR3 comprises 13 residues. The CDR3 spells CASSYTGDYGYTF. The CDR3 bases are TGTGCCAGCAGTTACACCGGTGACTATGGCTACACCTTC.

This clone was seen once. The chain recombines TRBV15 with TRBJ2-1; no definite D call. This CDR3 contains 14 residues. The V end was cut by 0 bases, the J end by 9 bases, with 12 bases between. Germline V lookup: CDR1 LNHNV, CDR2 YYDKDF (reference sequence). Here the CDR3 reads CATSRDPRLGEQFF. CDR3 DNA sequence: TGTGCCACCAGCAGAGATCCCCGACTCGGTGAGCAGTTCTTC.

The chain links TRBV6-5 to TRBJ1-2, with 7 positions matching TRBD1. With V trimmed by 11 bases and J by 4 bases, 7 bases remained unmatched. The CDR3 extends over 12 amino acids. Per the germline V gene, CDR1 is MNHEY and CDR2 is SVGAGI. The CDR3: CAARGALYGYTF. CDR3 coding DNA: TGTGCCGCCAGGGGGGCCCTCTATGGCTACACCTTC.

V and J are TRBV19 and TRBJ1-2; a weak D match, TRBD1 (6 bases). The CDR3 runs 14 residues. The V gene's germline CDR1 is LNHDA and CDR2 SQIVND (reference sequence). The V gene lost 6 bases and the J gene lost 8 bases, with 19 bases spanning the gap. CDR3 nucleotides: TGTGCCAGTAGAAGTGGACAGAGAGCTCAAGGCTACACCTTC. Translated: CASRSGQRAQGYTF.

This clone has a handful of counts. V gene TRBV6-2 or TRBV6-3 combines with J gene TRBJ2-1, with D possibly matching TRBD2 (5 bases). Germline V gene lookup returns CDR1 MNHEY and CDR2 SVGEGT. V lost 8 bases and J lost 0, with 14 bases in between. This CDR3 has 15 amino acids. CDR3 sequence reads: CASGHGGTSYNEQFF. The CDR3 DNA reads as TGTGCCAGCGGCCATGGAGGCACCTCCTACAATGAGCAGTTCTTC.

This chain uses TRBV24-1 with TRBJ2-5, with 13 bases fitting TRBD2. The CDR3 loop spans 16 amino acids. The germline V gene encodes CDR1 KGHDR and CDR2 SFDVKD. V was pared by 7 bases and J by 5 bases, with 9 bases of the junction left unmatched. The CDR3 sequence is CATSPLAGGPKETQYF. CDR3 nucleotide sequence: TGTGCCACCAGCCCACTAGCGGGAGGGCCTAAGGAGACCCAGTACTTC.